These 18 T cell receptor beta chains were sequenced from one sample in a study of response to subunit inactivated influenza vaccine. TCRdb independently ran MiXCR on the RT-PCR reads; one entry per CDR3 protein. The sample consists of roughly 570,000 distinct CDR3 sequences, approximately 12% of them appearing once. The material was PBMCs from blood, obtained roughly 46 days after vaccination. These receptors were obtained from a man aged 45-65 years who received an inactivated influenza vaccine.

This clonotype was counted at least ten times. The gene calls are TRBV7-9 and TRBJ1-1; D not certain. This CDR3 has 14 amino acids. The germline V and J ends were trimmed by 2 bases and 2 bases, with 9 bases remaining between them. Germline V gives CDR1 SEHNR, CDR2 FQNEAQ (reference sequence). Here the CDR3 reads CASSLSGLNTEAFF. In DNA, the CDR3 is TGTGCCAGCAGCTTAAGCGGGTTAAACACTGAAGCTTTCTTT.

This clonotype was seen at least ten times. V usage is TRBV27 and J usage is TRBJ2-1; 7 nucleotides agree with TRBD2. Per the germline V gene, CDR1 is MNHEY and CDR2 is SMNVEV (reference sequence). Germline trimming cut 2 bases from V and 2 bases from J; bases unmatched to any gene: 3. The CDR3 runs 15 residues. CDR3 in amino acids: CASSLRAGAYNEQFF. The CDR3 bases are TGTGCCAGCAGTTTACGGGCGGGAGCCTACAATGAGCAGTTCTTC.

Only a few counts were recorded for this clonotype. The chain combines TRBV20-1 with TRBJ2-1; a weak D match, TRBD2 (6 bases). V was cut by 3 bases and J by 4 bases, with 10 bases left in between. The CDR3 is made up of 13 amino acids. Germline CDR1 reads DFQATT; CDR2 reads SNEGSKA (reference sequence). CDR3 residues: CSASQAGYNEQFF. CDR3 bases: TGCAGTGCTAGTCAAGCGGGTTACAATGAGCAGTTCTTC.

This clonotype was seen at least ten times. The J gene is TRBJ2-7, the V gene TRBV28; 11 positions match TRBD2. Germline assignment: CDR1 MDHEN and CDR2 SYDVKM. The CDR3 covers 15 residues. The ends lost 3 bases at V and 2 bases at J; junction bases unmatched: 3. The CDR3 reads CASSLELAGAYEQYF. CDR3 bases: TGTGCCAGCAGTTTGGAACTAGCGGGAGCCTACGAGCAGTACTTC.

This clonotype was picked up a small number of times. J is TRBJ2-7 and V is TRBV6-5; perhaps TRBD2 as D (6 bases). The CDR3 consists of 12 residues. Germline CDR1 is MNHEY and CDR2 is SVGAGI. V dropped 8 bases and J dropped 10 bases, with 18 bases sitting between them. CDR3 in DNA: TGTGCCAGCCACGGCTCCGGGGGTAGTCAGTACTTC. This sequence encodes CASHGSGGSQYF.

The table lists this clonotype with a few counts. The chain carries TRBV6-2 or TRBV6-3 and TRBJ1-1, with TRBD1 as a possible D gene (5 bases). The CDR3 spans 15 residues. Germline V gene data show CDR1 as MNHEY and CDR2 as SVGEGT. V was clipped by 2 bases and J by 1 base, with 11 bases between them. CDR3 sequence: CASSYGGTSNTEAFF. Here the CDR3 DNA reads TGTGCCAGCAGTTACGGGGGGACTTCGAACACTGAAGCTTTCTTT.

This clonotype appeared a few times. The rearrangement links TRBV20-1 to TRBJ2-3, with no clear D. V gave up 2 bases and J gave up 4 bases, with 7 bases separating them. This CDR3 has 12 residues. Germline lookup yields CDR1 DFQATT and CDR2 SNEGSKA (reference sequence). The CDR3 reads CSARQPADTQYF. In nucleotides, the CDR3 is TGCAGTGCTAGACAACCGGCAGATACGCAGTATTTT.

With respect to this clonotype: A single base separates this from a much larger clone, so it may be a read error. The V and J genes are TRBV11-2 and TRBJ2-5; 8 positions agree with TRBD1. J was trimmed by 5 bases and V by 3 bases; bases with no gene match: 8. Germline CDR1 is SGHAT and CDR2 is FQNNGV. This CDR3 spans 15 amino acids. CDR3 region: CASSFRDRSTETQYF. The CDR3 DNA is TGTGCCAGCAGCTTCCGGGACAGGAGTACGGAGACCCAGTACTTC.

Only a few counts were recorded for this clonotype. V is TRBV20-1 and J is TRBJ2-7; D might be TRBD2 (6 bases). V gave up 1 base and J gave up 3 bases, with 16 bases separating them. The CDR3 contains 15 residues. From germline, CDR1 is DFQATT and CDR2 SNEGSKA (reference sequence). The DNA of the CDR3 is TGCAGTGCTAGAGGATCGCGGGAAGTGATCTACGAGCAGTACTTC. Its translation is CSARGSREVIYEQYF.

CDR3: CSVEMTGAGANVLTF. DNA for the CDR3: TGCAGCGTTGAAATGACAGGGGCTGGGGCCAACGTCCTGACTTTC. The gene calls are TRBV29-1 and TRBJ2-6, with 8 bases identical to TRBD1. The germline V gene has CDR1 SQVTM and CDR2 ANQGSEA. CDR3 size: 15 residues. Trimming cost V 2 bases and J 2 bases; bases outside gene matches: 2.

This chain uses TRBV6-1 with TRBJ2-2; D is unclear. V lost 7 bases to trimming and J lost 1 base, with 10 bases between them. Germline assignment: CDR1 MNHNS and CDR2 SASEGT. This CDR3 has 14 residues. CDR3 nucleotides: TGTGCCAGCAAGGATCCAGGGAACACCGGGGAGCTGTTTTTT. Protein: CASKDPGNTGELFF.

The sample holds a few counts of this clonotype. The rearrangement uses TRBV28 and TRBJ2-1; D gene unclear. The CDR3 covers 11 residues. The ends were cut back, 1 base at V and 10 bases at J, with 5 bases in the middle. CDR1 MDHEN and CDR2 SYDVKM come from the germline V gene. CDR3 sequence reads: CASSLFQEQFF. CDR3 sequence (DNA): TGTGCCAGCAGTTTATTCCAGGAGCAGTTCTTC.

This clonotype appeared a few times. The chain has TRBV2 and TRBJ2-1; TRBD1 is a possible D gene (6 bases). The V end was cut by 0 bases, the J end by 0 bases, with 6 bases between. Germline V gene data show CDR1 as SNHLY and CDR2 as FYNNEI. The CDR3 has 15 residues. The CDR3 loop is CASSEARGSYNEQFF. The CDR3 coding sequence is TGTGCCAGCAGTGAAGCCAGGGGCTCCTACAATGAGCAGTTCTTC. Using reference TRBV2 and TRBJ2-1 for the parts outside the CDR3, the full variable domain is EPEVTQTPSHQVTQMGQEVILRCVPISNHLYFYWYRQILGQKVEFLVSFYNNEISEKSEIFDDQFSVERPDGSNFTLKIRSTKLEDSAMYFCASSEARGSYNEQFFGPGTRLTVL.

This chain joins TRBV5-6 and TRBJ2-3, with TRBD2 identical over 14 bases. CDR1 is SGHDT, CDR2 YYEEEE, per germline. The CDR3 is 16 residues long. The J segment lost 7 bases and the V segment lost 4 bases, leaving 8 bases of the junction unmatched. The CDR3 nucleotides read TGTGCCAGCAGCGCCCCGGGACTAGCGGGAGAAAATACGCAGTATTTT. It yields the protein CASSAPGLAGENTQYF.

This clonotype was observed a handful of times. V usage is TRBV7-9 and J usage is TRBJ2-7, with a possible D match to TRBD2 (6 bases). V gave up 5 bases and J gave up 7 bases, with 12 bases separating them. This CDR3 spans 12 amino acids. Germline CDR1 and CDR2: SEHNR and FQNEAQ (reference sequence). CDR3 coding DNA: TGTGCCAGCAGCCCGGGAGTCTGGGAGCAGTACTTC. Translated, it gives CASSPGVWEQYF.

This clonotype was seen at least ten times. The DNA for the CDR3 is TGCGCCAGCAGCTTGTCCGGGACAGGGCCCCACGAGCAGTACTTC. Protein: CASSLSGTGPHEQYF. J is TRBJ2-7 and V is TRBV5-1; TRBD1 matches at 9 bases. There are 15 residues in the CDR3. J gave up 5 bases and V 1 base, and 7 bases lay outside the gene matches. Per the germline V gene, CDR1 is SGHRS and CDR2 is YFSETQ.

The table lists this clonotype with many counts. This rearrangement joins TRBV20-1 to TRBJ2-5, with no clear D. V lost 1 base, J lost 2 bases, and 14 bases lay in between. CDR3 length: 15 residues. Germline V gene sequence: CDR1 DFQATT, CDR2 SNEGSKA (reference sequence). The CDR3 region is CSARALTPPQETQYF. The CDR3 bases are TGCAGTGCTAGAGCCCTAACCCCACCGCAAGAGACCCAGTACTTC.

The chain links TRBV12-3 or TRBV12-4 to TRBJ2-2; 10 bases line up with TRBD2. This CDR3 contains 18 residues. CDR3 sequence reads: CTRLTTYPGLAPTGELFF. For the CDR3, the DNA is TGTACCCGCCTAACAACTTACCCGGGACTAGCGCCCACCGGGGAGCTGTTTTTT.